A single sample is the source of the 16 T cell receptor beta chains below, sequenced in a study of CD4 T cells in relation to SARS-CoV-2 and coronaviruses. No antigen is known for these receptors. Unexposed donor CD4+ T cells date from about 2011-2018, before the COVID-19 pandemic. The cells were cultured for about ten days before CD4+ T cells were isolated. This table comes from immunoSEQ multiplex PCR, and its TCRdb copy is limited to in-frame clones, with some not included. The data show 20,000 or so clones, with about 80% seen just once and roughly a tenth held by the top ten. Sequenced: CD4+ T cells from PBMCs, cultured in vitro. The receptor set was obtained from a human donor in good health.

The chain joins TRBV5-1 to TRBJ2-7, with 8 bases fitting TRBD2. The CDR3 loop spans 13 amino acids. The germline V gene has CDR1 SGHRS and CDR2 YFSETQ. The V gene end was trimmed by 2 bases and the J gene end by 6 bases; junction bases not matched to a gene: 4. The CDR3 region has the DNA TGCGCCAGCAGCTTACGGGAGGGCGGCGAGCAGTACTTC. It codes for CASSLREGGEQYF.

With regard to this clone: One junction end disagrees with the germline gene, perhaps due to a read error. The chain links TRBV2 to TRBJ1-2; D remains unclear. CDR1 SNHLY and CDR2 FYNNEI come from the germline V gene. The CDR3 runs to 15 residues. CDR3 region: CASNERRMYGYGYTF. DNA for the CDR3: TGTGCCAGCAATGAAAGACGAATGTACGGCTATGGCTACACCTTC.

The chain employs TRBV7-9 and TRBJ2-7, with a weak D call TRBD2 (5 bases). This CDR3 contains 15 residues. The V end lost 5 bases, the J end lost 0 bases, and 14 bases lay between the germline ends. The V gene's germline CDR1 is SEHNR and CDR2 FQNEAQ (reference sequence). The CDR3 sequence: CASSVNPRDSYEQYF. DNA of the CDR3: TGTGCCAGCAGCGTAAACCCCCGGGACTCCTACGAGCAGTACTTC.

J is TRBJ2-2 and V is TRBV2; D possibly matches TRBD1 or TRBD2 (5 bases each). The CDR3 sequence is 15 residues long. Trimming left V 4 bases short and J 2 bases short, with 11 bases between. Germline loops: CDR1 SNHLY, CDR2 FYNNEI. The CDR3 protein is CASSARGPNTGELFF. CDR3 nucleotides: TGTGCCAGCAGTGCTCGGGGACCTAACACCGGGGAGCTGTTTTTT.

The chain joins TRBV19 to TRBJ1-5, with TRBD1 identical over 7 bases. Germline V gene sequence: CDR1 LNHDA, CDR2 SQIVND (reference sequence). Trimming removed 6 bases from V and 5 bases from J; junction bases left unmatched: 10. The CDR3 totals 15 residues. The CDR3: CASRYDRVTDQPQHF. CDR3 in DNA: TGTGCCAGTAGATACGACAGGGTTACCGATCAGCCCCAGCATTTT. Supplemented by reference TRBV19 and TRBJ1-5, the full variable domain reads DGGITQSPKYLFRKEGQNVTLSCEQNLNHDAMYWYRQDPGQGLRLIYYSQIVNDFQKGDIAEGYSVSREKKESFPLTVTSAQKNPTAFYLCASRYDRVTDQPQHFGDGTRLSIL.

The rearrangement uses TRBV5-1 and TRBJ2-1, with 11 bases identical to TRBD2. This CDR3 spans 17 amino acids. Germline values: CDR1 SGHRS, CDR2 YFSETQ. V lost 4 bases, J lost 0 bases, and 6 bases stayed unmatched. CDR3 in amino acids: CASSPGTSGFSYNEQFF. DNA of the CDR3: TGCGCCAGCAGCCCCGGGACTAGCGGTTTCTCCTACAATGAGCAGTTCTTC. The full variable domain, in which reference TRBV5-1 and TRBJ2-1 provide the parts outside the CDR3, is KAGVTQTPRYLIKTRGQQVTLSCSPISGHRSVSWYQQTPGQGLQFLFEYFSETQRNKGNFPGRFSGRQFSNSRSEMNVSTLELGDSALYLCASSPGTSGFSYNEQFFGPGTRLTVL.

The rearrangement uses TRBV5-4 and TRBJ2-1; the match to TRBD2 covers 10 bases. Trimming took 0 bases from V and 10 from J; bases not matched to a gene: 7. The germline gives CDR1 SGHNT, CDR2 YYREEE (reference sequence). This CDR3 has 15 residues. The CDR3 loop is CASSLGKREGEEQFF. In DNA, the CDR3 is TGTGCCAGCAGCTTGGGAAAGCGGGAGGGTGAAGAGCAGTTCTTC.

This clone was seen just once. The chain recombines TRBV20-1 with TRBJ1-5; D remains ambiguous. The CDR3 sequence is 13 residues long. Germline V gives CDR1 DFQATT, CDR2 SNEGSKA (reference sequence). Deletions cut 3 bases from V and 3 bases from J, with 9 bases between. In DNA, the CDR3 is TGCAGTGCTAGTGTGACCCCCAATCAGCCCCAGCATTTT. Translation gives CSASVTPNQPQHF.

The CDR3, as DNA: TGTGCCAGCAGTAGTACAGGGGAGGGACTTCTAAATCAGCCCCAGCATTTT. Residues: CASSSTGEGLLNQPQHF. V gene TRBV27 combines with J gene TRBJ1-5; 7 bases match TRBD1. CDR3 length: 17 amino acids. V shed 5 bases and J 4 bases; nucleotides not matched to a gene: 14. Germline CDR1 and CDR2: MNHEY and SMNVEV (reference sequence).

The CDR3 region is CASSLASGTGELFF. As DNA, the CDR3 is TGCGCCAGCAGTCTTGCTAGCGGCACCGGGGAGCTGTTTTTT. The chain joins TRBV10-2 to TRBJ2-2; 7 bases map to TRBD2. This CDR3 contains 14 residues. CDR1 WSHSY and CDR2 SAAADI come from the germline V gene. J was trimmed by 4 bases and V by 5 bases; bases with no gene match: 4.

The chain carries TRBV3-1 (or the pseudogene TRBV3-2) and TRBJ1-6; perhaps TRBD1 as D (6 bases). V was clipped by 2 bases and J by 5 bases, with 10 bases between them. This CDR3 has 15 residues. Germline CDR1 and CDR2: LGHDT and YNNKEL (reference sequence). The DNA of the CDR3 is TGTGCCAGCAGCCAACAACAGGGAAATAATTCACCCCTCCACTTT. Protein: CASSQQQGNNSPLHF.

This chain connects TRBV25-1 to TRBJ2-1; TRBD2 aligns across 7 bases. The CDR3 sequence is 15 residues long. Germline V gene sequence: CDR1 MGHDK, CDR2 SYGVNS. V shed 1 base, J shed 8 bases, and the junction held 8 bases outside the gene matches. The CDR3 is CASSESEGGFHEQFF. The CDR3 coding sequence is TGTGCCAGCAGTGAATCCGAGGGAGGGTTTCATGAGCAGTTCTTC.

V gene TRBV2 combines with J gene TRBJ2-1, with TRBD2 as a possible D gene (6 bases). V shed 2 bases and J shed 9 bases, with 17 bases lying between them. Germline lookup yields CDR1 SNHLY and CDR2 FYNNEI. CDR3 length: 15 residues. The CDR3 DNA reads as TGTGCCAGCAGTGAAAGGGGTCAGGCCGGGAGTGAGCAGTTCTTC. It encodes CASSERGQAGSEQFF.

The genes are TRBV5-1 and TRBJ2-1; D is unresolved. Germline V gene sequence: CDR1 SGHRS, CDR2 YFSETQ. Deletions cut 2 bases from V and 8 bases from J, with 11 bases between. The CDR3 spans 13 residues. The CDR3 bases are TGCGCCAGCAGCTTTTTAAGTCGGCATGAGCAGTTCTTC. Amino acid sequence: CASSFLSRHEQFF. Based on the CDR3 plus reference TRBV5-1 and TRBJ2-1, the full variable domain is KAGVTQTPRYLIKTRGQQVTLSCSPISGHRSVSWYQQTPGQGLQFLFEYFSETQRNKGNFPGRFSGRQFSNSRSEMNVSTLELGDSALYLCASSFLSRHEQFFGPGTRLTVL.

V and J are TRBV28 and TRBJ2-7; the D gene is possibly TRBD1 (5 bases). The V end lost 6 bases, the J end lost 3 bases, and 18 bases lay between the germline ends. CDR1 is MDHEN, CDR2 SYDVKM, per germline. The CDR3 is 15 residues long. The CDR3 protein is CASREEGAPRYEQYF. CDR3 nucleotide sequence: TGTGCCAGCAGGGAAGAAGGGGCCCCCCGCTACGAGCAGTACTTC. The whole variable domain, remainder taken from reference TRBV28 and TRBJ2-7, is DVKVTQSSRYLVKRTGEKVFLECVQDMDHENMFWYRQDPGLGLRLIYFSYDVKMKEKGDIPEGYSVSREKKERFSLILESASTNQTSMYLCASREEGAPRYEQYFGPGTRLTVT.

This sequence joins TRBV19 and TRBJ1-2; no firm D call. CDR3 size: 16 residues. V shed 3 bases and J shed 2 bases, with 16 bases lying between them. Germline CDR1 reads LNHDA; CDR2 reads SQIVND (reference sequence). The CDR3 DNA reads TGTGCCAGTAGTATTGCCACAGTGATTTTCAACTATGGCTACACCTTC. Protein: CASSIATVIFNYGYTF.